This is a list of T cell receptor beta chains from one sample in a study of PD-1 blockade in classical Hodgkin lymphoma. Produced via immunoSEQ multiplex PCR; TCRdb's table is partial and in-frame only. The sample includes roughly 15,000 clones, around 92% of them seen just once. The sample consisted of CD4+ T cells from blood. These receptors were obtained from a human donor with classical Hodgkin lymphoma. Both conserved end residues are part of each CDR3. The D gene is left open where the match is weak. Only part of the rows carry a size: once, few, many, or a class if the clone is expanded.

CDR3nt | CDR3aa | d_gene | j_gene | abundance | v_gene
TGTGCCAGCAGCTTAGTTCGAGGACAGAACTCTGGAAACACCATATATTTT | CASSLVRGQNSGNTIYF | - | TRBJ1-3 | - | TRBV7-8
TGCAGCGTTGGAGGGGCAGGGCTCGATCAGCCCCAGCATTTT | CSVGGAGLDQPQHF | - | TRBJ1-5 | once | TRBV29-1
TGTGCCAGCAGCCGGTCGGGAGCGGGGAACCAAGAGACCCAGTACTTC | CASSRSGAGNQETQYF | TRBD2 | TRBJ2-5 | - | TRBV9
TGTGCCAGCAGCGTAGGTCCCCAGGCAGAGACCCAGTACTTC | CASSVGPQAETQYF | - | TRBJ2-5 | - | TRBV9
TGCGCCAGCAGTGAGCAGGCTAACACTGAAGCTTTCTTT | CASSEQANTEAFF | - | TRBJ1-1 | - | TRBV10-1
TGTGCCAGCTCACCTGGACAGGGAAACTGGCCCCAGCATTTT | CASSPGQGNWPQHF | TRBD1 | TRBJ1-5 | few | TRBV18
TGTGCCAGCAGCAGGACAGGGCCGGGACCCGTAATCTCCTACGAGCAGTACTTC | CASSRTGPGPVISYEQYF | TRBD1 | TRBJ2-7 | - | TRBV27
TGTGCCAGCGGGGAACAGAGGTCCACTGAAGCTTTCTTT | CASGEQRSTEAFF | - | TRBJ1-1 | once | TRBV7-3
TGTGCCAGCACTTCCTCGACAGGGTTGACTGAAGCTTTCTTT | CASTSSTGLTEAFF | TRBD1 | TRBJ1-1 | - | TRBV28
TGTGCCAGCAGTTTACTTGGGTACTATGGCTACACCTTC | CASSLLGYYGYTF | - | TRBJ1-2 | - | TRBV28
TGTGCCACCCGACTAGCGGGGCCCTCAGAGCAGTTCTTC | CATRLAGPSEQFF | TRBD2 | TRBJ2-1 | - | TRBV11-2
TGTGCCAGCAGCGCCACAGCGAACACTGAAGCTTTCTTT | CASSATANTEAFF | - | TRBJ1-1 | few | TRBV7-7
TGTGCCAGCAGCTTAGCGGGAGTGACCTACGAGCAGTACTTC | CASSLAGVTYEQYF | TRBD2 | TRBJ2-7 | once | TRBV5-6
TGTGCCAGCAGCTTAGAAGGCGACCCCGGTGAGCAGTTCTTC | CASSLEGDPGEQFF | - | TRBJ2-1 | - | TRBV7-6
TGTGCCAGCTGGCGGGAGAGTTTGGAGACCCAGTACTTC | CASWRESLETQYF | TRBD2 | TRBJ2-5 | once | TRBV6-1
TGTGCAATTACCGCCTCTGGGGCCAACGTCCTGACTTTC | CAITASGANVLTF | - | TRBJ2-6 | - | TRBV10-3
TGTGCCAGCTCACTACTTAGGGGCAATGAGCAGTTCTTC | CASSLLRGNEQFF | - | TRBJ2-1 | - | TRBV18
TGTGCCAGCAGCTTGGGTTTAGCGGGAGGATTATATGAGCAGTTCTTC | CASSLGLAGGLYEQFF | TRBD2 | TRBJ2-1 | - | TRBV5-4
TGTGCCAGCAGTTCGGGTCAATGGGAAAATCAGCCCCAGCATTTT | CASSSGQWENQPQHF | - | TRBJ1-5 | - | TRBV6-5
TGTGCCAGCAGCGTGGACCGGGGACGACGGTCACCCCTCCACTTT | CASSVDRGRRSPLHF | - | TRBJ1-6 | - | TRBV5-6
TGTGCCAGTAGGGTTTCGAGAGGAACAGATACGCAGTATTTT | CASRVSRGTDTQYF | - | TRBJ2-3 | - | TRBV19
TGTGCCTGGGGGACACAGTACAATGAGCAGTTCTTC | CAWGTQYNEQFF | - | TRBJ2-1 | - | TRBV30
TGTGCCAGCAGCAAGAGGCAGGGGGTGGAAAAACTGTTTTTT | CASSKRQGVEKLFF | TRBD1 | TRBJ1-4 | - | TRBV5-4
TGCGCCAGCAGGGACGGAGTAGTCGGGGAGCTGTTTTTT | CASRDGVVGELFF | - | TRBJ2-2 | once | TRBV10-1
TGTGCCATCAGTGGGAGAGGGGTAGAGCAGTACTTC | CAISGRGVEQYF | - | TRBJ2-7 | - | TRBV10-3
TGCAGCGTTGAGACTAGCGGGACTTACAATGAGCAGTTCTTC | CSVETSGTYNEQFF | TRBD2 | TRBJ2-1 | - | TRBV29-1
TGTGCCAGCGGGGGACAGGCCAACACCGGGGAGCTGTTTTTT | CASGGQANTGELFF | TRBD1 | TRBJ2-2 | once | TRBV6-5
TGTGCCAGCTCACCAGGCAGGATACTGGGTGAGCAGTTCTTC | CASSPGRILGEQFF | - | TRBJ2-1 | - | TRBV18
TGCGCCAGCAGCCAACGTACCGGGACTAGCCCCAATGAGCAGTTCTTC | CASSQRTGTSPNEQFF | TRBD2 | TRBJ2-1 | - | TRBV4-1
TGTGCCAGCAGTGAGTTAGCGGGAGGGACGTATGAGCAGTTCTTC | CASSELAGGTYEQFF | TRBD2 | TRBJ2-1 | - | TRBV6-4
TGTGCCACCAGCAGACCCGGGACAGGGGGTAATCAGCCCCAGCATTTT | CATSRPGTGGNQPQHF | TRBD1 | TRBJ1-5 | - | TRBV15
TGTGCCTGGAGTGCGGGACAGCACCTGTTTTTT | CAWSAGQHLFF | TRBD1 | TRBJ1-4 | once | TRBV30
TGTGCCATAAAAAAGGGGGGTAATGAAAAACTGTTTTTT | CAIKKGGNEKLFF | - | TRBJ1-4 | - | TRBV5-4
TGCGCCAGCAGCCAAGTAGACATGGGGCTGTGGACCGGGGAGCTGTTTTTT | CASSQVDMGLWTGELFF | - | TRBJ2-2 | - | TRBV4-1
TGCAGCGGGGAGGGGGGATTCACTGAAGCTTTCTTT | CSGEGGFTEAFF | - | TRBJ1-1 | - | TRBV29-1
TGTGCCAGCCGCCATCCAGCGGGTGAGCAGTACTTC | CASRHPAGEQYF | - | TRBJ2-7 | - | TRBV11-2
TGTGCCAGCTCACCAGGGAGGACGTACTCCTACGAGCAGTACTTC | CASSPGRTYSYEQYF | - | TRBJ2-7 | - | TRBV18
TGCAGCGTTCGCCGTACGGTTCGTGGAGGAGGCAAAAACATTCAGTACTTC | CSVRRTVRGGGKNIQYF | - | TRBJ2-4 | - | TRBV29-1
TGTGCCAGTAGTATGAGAGGGGGCTGGGAGACCCAGTACTTC | CASSMRGGWETQYF | TRBD1 | TRBJ2-5 | - | TRBV19
TGTGCCAGCAGTGAATCGGTCCACGAGCAGTACTTC | CASSESVHEQYF | - | TRBJ2-7 | - | TRBV25-1
TGTGCCAGCAGTTACTCAGCGGGATTCTACGAGCAGTACTTC | CASSYSAGFYEQYF | TRBD2 | TRBJ2-7 | once | TRBV6-5
TGTGCCACCAGCTGGGACAGCCTAGGGGGGACTGAAGCTTTCTTT | CATSWDSLGGTEAFF | TRBD1 | TRBJ1-1 | - | TRBV6-1
TGTGCCAGCAGCAAAGGTAGCGGGAGGGCATTCTTC | CASSKGSGRAFF | - | TRBJ2-1 | once | TRBV21-1
TGTGCCAGCAGCCTTAGGGGAAGTCGGAATTCACCCCTCCACTTT | CASSLRGSRNSPLHF | - | TRBJ1-6 | - | TRBV14
TGTGCCTGGAGCGGAGGCACAGATACGCAGTATTTT | CAWSGGTDTQYF | - | TRBJ2-3 | - | TRBV30
TGCGCCAGCAGTGAGTCAGGCCCAAATCAGCAGTTCTTC | CASSESGPNQQFF | - | TRBJ2-1 | - | TRBV10-1
TGCGCCAGCAGCTTGAATCTGGGAAACACCATATATTTT | CASSLNLGNTIYF | - | TRBJ1-3 | - | TRBV5-1
TGTGCCTGGGGGGGTTCGAGTTACGAGCAGTACTTC | CAWGGSSYEQYF | - | TRBJ2-7 | once | TRBV30
TGTGCCAGCAGGTTTAATTTGAACACTGAAGCTTTCTTT | CASRFNLNTEAFF | - | TRBJ1-1 | - | TRBV11-2
TGCGCCAGCAGCTCCTCTTCCTCTAGCGTATCCTACAATGAGCAGTTCTTC | CASSSSSSSVSYNEQFF | - | TRBJ2-1 | - | TRBV5-1
TGCGCCAGCAGCTTGGGCTACTCTGGAAACACCATATATTTT | CASSLGYSGNTIYF | - | TRBJ1-3 | - | TRBV5-1